This T cell receptor (beta chain) was identified in a study of beta chain features in type 1 diabetes. Turning to the study itself: Investigators examined some 110,000,000 sorted cells across all samples.

Expressed TCRB transcripts got sequenced, as all isolated RNA was reverse transcribed. The protocol was immunoSEQ multiplex PCR, while the TCRdb copy is restricted to in-frame clones and leaves out a portion. The sample has about 340,000 clones; around 9.7% are singletons. This clone appeared a few times. What it recognizes is unknown. Based on CD45RO/CCR7/CD25/CD127/CD95/CD27, CD4+ regulatory, stem cell-like memory, naive and central memory cells were sorted. Study-wide results and caveats: A moderate, significant TCRB CDR3 shortening appeared in type 1 diabetes across four CD4+ subsets. Compared to healthy donors, patients appeared to have naive, central memory and Treg TCRB repertoires that were more alike.

Material: central memory CD4+ T cells from blood. The clonotype originates from a young man with type 1 diabetes.

The CDR3 DNA sequence: TGCGCCAGCAGCGTCCTGACTAGCGGGGGAGCAGATACGCAGTATTTT. Translated, it gives CASSVLTSGGADTQYF. This sequence joins TRBV5-1 and TRBJ2-3; 12 nucleotides line up with TRBD2. The length of the CDR3 is 16 residues. Germline V lookup: CDR1 SGHRS, CDR2 YFSETQ. V was clipped by 4 bases and J by 4 bases; unmatched bases: 7.